This T cell receptor beta chain was captured by sequencing in a study of identical twins. Germline V gene lookup returns CDR1 MDHEN and CDR2 SYDVKM. The CDR3 consists of 12 residues. The V end was cut by 5 bases, the J end by 8 bases, with 12 bases between. TCRdb ran MiXCR on the 5' RACE reads and lists one entry per CDR3 protein. The table records approximately 590,000 distinct CDR3 sequences, around 9.6% of them present only once. Ten or more counts support this clonotype. This same sample was also part of a study on yellow fever vaccine responses in identical twins.

The rearrangement links TRBV28 to TRBJ2-5; D not certain. The clonotype comes from a woman aged 18-35 years in good health. Sequenced: PBMCs. CDR3 residues: CASSRDQITQYF. DNA of the CDR3: TGTGCCAGCAGTCGTGACCAGATAACCCAGTACTTC.